Sequencing of this T cell receptor beta chain was carried out in a study of Graves' ophthalmopathy and Graves' hyperthyroidism. Study-wide results and limits: For predicting ophthalmopathy progression, the model had 70.59% sensitivity and 72% to 85% specificity.

The CDR3 is 16 amino acids. V lost 0 bases to trimming and J lost 0 bases, with 14 bases between them. The V gene's germline CDR1 is SQVTM and CDR2 ANQGSEA. Only a few counts were recorded for this clonotype. Its antigen is currently unknown. Amplified TCR beta CDR3 regions were obtained using RNA transcripts as template. Amplification began with first-round RT-PCR using HTBI primers, then second-round multiplex PCR was performed. TCRdb reprocessed the multiplex PCR reads with MiXCR, giving one entry per CDR3 protein. The sample includes hundreds of thousands of distinct CDR3 sequences, about 24% of them seen just once.

V gene TRBV29-1 combines with J gene TRBJ1-1; D is uncertain. The sample comprised peripheral blood. The sequence was collected from a young woman with stable Graves' hyperthyroidism. Some clones in this sample may be carry-over from other donors' samples. DNA for the CDR3: TGCAGCGTTGAAGATATTCAGATTTACATGAACACTGAAGCTTTCTTT. Amino acid sequence: CSVEDIQIYMNTEAFF. The full variable domain, in which reference TRBV29-1 and TRBJ1-1 provide the parts outside the CDR3, is SAVISQKPSRDICQRGTSLTIQCQVDSQVTMMFWYRQQPGQSLTLIATANQGSEATYESGFVIDKFPISRPNLTFSTLTVSNMSPEDSSIYLCSVEDIQIYMNTEAFFGQGTRLTVV.